This TCR beta chain was sequenced during a study of cytomegalovirus exposure and HLA in healthy donors. CDR3 length: 15 amino acids. Trimming stripped 5 bases from V and 2 bases from J, with 15 bases between. CDR1 MDHEN and CDR2 SYDVKM come from the germline V gene. The repertoire was sequenced with immunoSEQ multiplex PCR; TCRdb's copy has only in-frame clones and lacks some. The sample includes more than 60,000 clones, 95% to 96% of them seen just once. The TCR originated in a woman under 30 in good health and CMV-seropositive. This chain connects TRBV28 to TRBJ1-2; D may be TRBD1 (6 bases). The sample consisted of PBMCs. CDR3 region: CASSPRQVWNYGYTF. Written as DNA, the CDR3 is TGTGCCAGCAGTCCTCGACAGGTTTGGAACTATGGCTACACCTTC.